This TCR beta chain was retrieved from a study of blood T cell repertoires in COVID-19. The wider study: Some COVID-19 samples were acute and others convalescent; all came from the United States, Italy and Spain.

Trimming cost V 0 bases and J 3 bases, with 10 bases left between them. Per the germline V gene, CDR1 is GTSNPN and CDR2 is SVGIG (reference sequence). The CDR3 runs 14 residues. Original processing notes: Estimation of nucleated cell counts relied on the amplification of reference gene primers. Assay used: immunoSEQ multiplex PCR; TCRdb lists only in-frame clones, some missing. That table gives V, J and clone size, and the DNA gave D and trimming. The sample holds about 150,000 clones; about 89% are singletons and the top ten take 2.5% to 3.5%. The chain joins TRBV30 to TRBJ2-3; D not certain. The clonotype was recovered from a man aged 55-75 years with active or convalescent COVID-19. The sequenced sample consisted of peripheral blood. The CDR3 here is CAWSVLASTDTQYF. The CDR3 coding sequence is TGTGCCTGGAGTGTCTTGGCATCTACAGATACGCAGTATTTT.